The T cell receptor beta chain described here comes from a study of cytomegalovirus exposure and HLA in healthy donors. In the study overall: Most genotyped donors, 81% of 300 to 400, had Caucasian-associated genetic ancestry.

PCR primers comprised 60 Vbeta and 13 Jbeta primers. Method: immunoSEQ multiplex PCR; TCRdb's copy keeps in-frame clones and lacks some. The sample has 65,000 to 90,000 clones, 79% seen once. The CDR3 is made up of 14 amino acids. Germline lookup yields CDR1 SNHLY and CDR2 FYNNEI. With 3 bases removed from V and 8 bases from J, the gap between germline ends came to 14 bases. The chain combines TRBV2 with TRBJ1-3; D ambiguous. The sequenced sample was PBMCs. This receptor was obtained from a man between 25 and 39 years old in good health and CMV-seronegative. CDR3: CASSENLPGDTIYF. In nucleotides, the CDR3 is TGTGCCAGCAGTGAGAACCTACCTGGTGACACCATATATTTT.